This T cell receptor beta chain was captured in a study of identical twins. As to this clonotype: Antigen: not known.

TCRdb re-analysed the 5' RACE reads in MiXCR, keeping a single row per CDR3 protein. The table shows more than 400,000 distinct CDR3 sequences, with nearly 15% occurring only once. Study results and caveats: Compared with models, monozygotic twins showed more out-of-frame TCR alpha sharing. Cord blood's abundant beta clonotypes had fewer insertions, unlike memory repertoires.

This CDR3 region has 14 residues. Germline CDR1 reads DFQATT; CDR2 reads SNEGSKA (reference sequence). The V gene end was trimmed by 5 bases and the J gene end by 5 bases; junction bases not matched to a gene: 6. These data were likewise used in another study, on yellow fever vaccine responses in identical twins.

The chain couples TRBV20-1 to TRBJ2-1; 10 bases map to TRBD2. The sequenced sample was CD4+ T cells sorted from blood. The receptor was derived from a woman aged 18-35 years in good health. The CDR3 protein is CSALRTSGHNEQFF. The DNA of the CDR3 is TGCAGTGCTTTAAGGACTAGCGGACACAATGAGCAGTTCTTC.